This T cell receptor beta chain was found in a study of spatial heterogeneity in lung cancer. Time point noted: sample taken at primary tumor resection. Points from the study as a whole: One measure, the expanded intratumoral alpha and beta TCR count, tracked tumor mutation counts.

In its sample, this clonotype was seen many times. Its antigen is still unknown. This beta chain came through as a stray read in a library set up for alpha chains, and its size says little. The library protocol tagged each TCR cDNA with a unique molecular identifier. TCRdb itself ran the 5' RACE reads through MiXCR, one entry per CDR3 protein. Among fewer than 15,000 distinct CDR3 sequences listed, less than 6.5% were seen once. CDR1 is SEHNR and CDR2 is FQNEAQ in the germline V gene (reference sequence). Between the trimmed V and J ends, which lost 6 bases and 4 bases, there was a span of 10 bases. The CDR3 runs 14 residues.

This chain uses TRBV7-9 with TRBJ2-6; D is unresolved. The source is a female donor with early-stage non-small cell lung cancer. Sequences were derived from lung tumor tissue, sampled at surgery. DNA of the CDR3: TGTGCCAGCAGAAGCGTAACCGGGGCCAACGTCCTGACTTTC. It is translated as CASRSVTGANVLTF.